This T cell receptor (beta chain) was documented in a study of T cells in Graves' hyperthyroidism and ophthalmopathy. Findings and limits, study-wide: From stable hyperthyroidism, ophthalmopathy was set apart by a 13 V-J model. Blood held most thyroid clonotypes expanded above 0.001 frequency.

RNA transcripts were the template for amplifying TCR beta CDR3 regions. With the HTBI primer set, the TCR CDR3 went through a first round of RT-PCR. TCRdb re-analysed the multiplex PCR reads in MiXCR, keeping a single row per CDR3 protein. The profile shows under 650,000 distinct CDR3 sequences, around 16% of them singletons. This clonotype was counted between two and nine times. Its antigen remains unidentified. The V and J ends lost 5 bases and 1 base respectively, with 15 bases between them. The CDR3 is made up of 14 amino acids. Germline V gene sequence: CDR1 DFQATT, CDR2 SNEGSKA (reference sequence).

The chain has TRBV20-1 and TRBJ2-7; D might be TRBD2 (5 bases). The TCR comes from a woman younger than 45 with Graves' hyperthyroidism. What was sequenced was blood. As DNA, the CDR3 is TGCAGTGCTGGCAGGACTTCTTCTTCCTACGAGCAGTACTTC. Residues: CSAGRTSSSYEQYF.